These T cell receptor beta chains were read from a single sample in a study of STAT5B mutations in CD4+ large granular lymphocyte leukemia. Method: immunoSEQ multiplex PCR; TCRdb's copy keeps in-frame clones and lacks some. The data hold about 10,000 clones, with approximately 80% observed a single time. The sequenced sample consisted of PBMCs. Every receptor here comes from a man aged 60 to 75 with CD4+ T-cell large granular lymphocyte leukemia. CDR3s include the opening cysteine and the closing phenylalanine or tryptophan. Each record gives: clone size, D gene, CDR3 length, V gene, J gene, CDR3 protein, CDR3 DNA. A D gene is named only where the DNA matches it firmly. The listing skips clone size in some rows; elsewhere it reads once, few, many or a size class.

abundance: -; d_gene: -; len: 16; v_gene: TRBV7-9; j_gene: TRBJ2-5; CDR3aa: CASSSPGAPYQETQYF; CDR3nt: TGTGCCAGCAGCTCCCCGGGAGCGCCCTACCAAGAGACCCAGTACTTC
abundance: -; d_gene: -; len: 14; v_gene: TRBV7-6; j_gene: TRBJ1-1; CDR3aa: CASSLTLMNTEAFF; CDR3nt: TGTGCCAGCAGCTTGACTTTAATGAACACTGAAGCTTTCTTT
abundance: -; d_gene: -; len: 13; v_gene: TRBV11-3; j_gene: TRBJ1-1; CDR3aa: CASSLEKHTEAFF; CDR3nt: TGTGCCAGCAGCTTAGAGAAGCACACTGAAGCTTTCTTT
abundance: -; d_gene: TRBD1; len: 15; v_gene: TRBV5-1; j_gene: TRBJ2-2; CDR3aa: CASSVGQGAIGELFF; CDR3nt: TGCGCCAGCAGCGTGGGACAGGGGGCGATCGGGGAGCTGTTTTTT
abundance: -; d_gene: TRBD2; len: 16; v_gene: TRBV19; j_gene: TRBJ2-7; CDR3aa: CASSTGTSGRLNEQYF; CDR3nt: TGTGCCAGTAGTACCGGGACTAGCGGGAGACTGAACGAGCAGTACTTC
abundance: -; d_gene: -; len: 15; v_gene: TRBV7-3; j_gene: TRBJ2-1; CDR3aa: CASSLLGGTYNEQFF; CDR3nt: TGTGCCAGCAGCTTACTTGGCGGTACCTACAATGAGCAGTTCTTC
abundance: -; d_gene: TRBD2; len: 15; v_gene: TRBV5-1; j_gene: TRBJ2-3; CDR3aa: CASQIAGETPDTQYF; CDR3nt: TGCGCCAGCCAGATAGCGGGAGAGACACCAGATACGCAGTATTTT
abundance: -; d_gene: TRBD2; len: 14; v_gene: TRBV9; j_gene: TRBJ2-7; CDR3aa: CASSGGLAGGEQYF; CDR3nt: TGTGCCAGCAGCGGCGGGCTAGCGGGAGGAGAGCAGTACTTC
abundance: -; d_gene: -; len: 15; v_gene: TRBV14; j_gene: TRBJ1-3; CDR3aa: CASSPPGNSGNTIYF; CDR3nt: TGTGCCAGCAGCCCTCCGGGCAACTCTGGAAACACCATATATTTT
abundance: -; d_gene: -; len: 14; v_gene: TRBV28; j_gene: TRBJ2-7; CDR3aa: CASSIARGGAEQYF; CDR3nt: TGTGCCAGCAGTATCGCGAGGGGGGGCGCCGAGCAGTACTTC
abundance: -; d_gene: -; len: 14; v_gene: TRBV11-3; j_gene: TRBJ2-3; CDR3aa: CASSLGLAADTQYF; CDR3nt: TGTGCCAGCAGCTTAGGCCTTGCCGCAGATACGCAGTATTTT
abundance: -; d_gene: -; len: 11; v_gene: TRBV10-1; j_gene: TRBJ2-2; CDR3aa: CASSGLGELFF; CDR3nt: TGCGCCAGCAGCGGGTTGGGAGAGCTGTTTTTT
abundance: -; d_gene: -; len: 13; v_gene: TRBV6-5; j_gene: TRBJ2-1; CDR3aa: CASRTGLTGEQFF; CDR3nt: TGTGCCAGCAGGACGGGACTCACGGGAGAGCAGTTCTTC
abundance: -; d_gene: -; len: 15; v_gene: TRBV9; j_gene: TRBJ2-3; CDR3aa: CASSVVGRGTDTQYF; CDR3nt: TGTGCCAGCAGCGTAGTCGGTAGGGGGACAGATACGCAGTATTTT
abundance: -; d_gene: -; len: 13; v_gene: TRBV7-9; j_gene: TRBJ2-7; CDR3aa: CASRGYLSYEQYF; CDR3nt: TGTGCCAGCCGGGGCTACCTCTCCTACGAGCAGTACTTC
abundance: -; d_gene: TRBD1; len: 13; v_gene: TRBV30; j_gene: TRBJ1-1; CDR3aa: CACKTGVNTEAFF; CDR3nt: TGTGCCTGTAAGACAGGGGTGAACACTGAAGCTTTCTTT
abundance: -; d_gene: TRBD2; len: 13; v_gene: TRBV5-1; j_gene: TRBJ2-7; CDR3aa: CASRMRESGEQYF; CDR3nt: TGCGCCAGCAGAATGCGGGAGTCGGGCGAGCAGTACTTC
abundance: -; d_gene: -; len: 14; v_gene: TRBV7-9; j_gene: TRBJ1-1; CDR3aa: CASSIPGGGTEAFF; CDR3nt: TGTGCCAGCAGCATCCCGGGTGGGGGGACTGAAGCTTTCTTT
abundance: -; d_gene: TRBD1; len: 17; v_gene: TRBV27; j_gene: TRBJ1-2; CDR3aa: CASSTSGQGKKIYGYTF; CDR3nt: TGTGCCAGCAGTACCTCGGGACAGGGAAAAAAAATCTATGGCTACACCTTC
abundance: -; d_gene: -; len: 18; v_gene: TRBV5-1; j_gene: TRBJ2-1; CDR3aa: CASSLKDVAGTSYNEQFF; CDR3nt: TGCGCCAGCAGCTTGAAAGACGTGGCGGGTACGTCCTACAATGAGCAGTTCTTC
abundance: -; d_gene: -; len: 13; v_gene: TRBV7-3; j_gene: TRBJ1-2; CDR3aa: CASSLPGGYGYTF; CDR3nt: TGTGCCAGCAGCCTGCCGGGGGGTTATGGCTACACCTTC
abundance: few; d_gene: -; len: 14; v_gene: TRBV9; j_gene: TRBJ1-4; CDR3aa: CASRSGENNEKLFF; CDR3nt: TGTGCCAGCAGGTCCGGGGAGAATAATGAAAAACTGTTTTTT
abundance: -; d_gene: -; len: 16; v_gene: TRBV5-1; j_gene: TRBJ1-4; CDR3aa: CASSLAVRGEDEKLFF; CDR3nt: TGCGCCAGCAGCTTGGCCGTCAGGGGAGAGGATGAAAAACTGTTTTTT
abundance: -; d_gene: -; len: 15; v_gene: TRBV28; j_gene: TRBJ1-3; CDR3aa: CASRAAYYSGNTIYF; CDR3nt: TGTGCCAGCCGTGCGGCCTATTACTCTGGAAACACCATATATTTT
abundance: -; d_gene: TRBD1; len: 15; v_gene: TRBV7-3; j_gene: TRBJ1-3; CDR3aa: CASAKGQGAENTIYF; CDR3nt: TGTGCCAGCGCCAAAGGACAGGGGGCGGAAAACACCATATATTTT
abundance: -; d_gene: -; len: 15; v_gene: TRBV28; j_gene: TRBJ1-2; CDR3aa: CASRVGQRAVGGYTF; CDR3nt: TGTGCCAGCAGAGTCGGACAGCGGGCCGTAGGAGGCTACACCTTC
abundance: -; d_gene: TRBD1; len: 15; v_gene: TRBV28; j_gene: TRBJ1-4; CDR3aa: CASSSHGTANEKLFF; CDR3nt: TGTGCCAGCAGTTCCCATGGGACAGCTAATGAAAAACTGTTTTTT
abundance: -; d_gene: -; len: 16; v_gene: TRBV19; j_gene: TRBJ2-7; CDR3aa: CASRAARGAGIYEQYF; CDR3nt: TGTGCCAGTAGGGCGGCCCGGGGAGCAGGAATCTACGAGCAGTACTTC
abundance: -; d_gene: -; len: 15; v_gene: TRBV28; j_gene: TRBJ2-7; CDR3aa: CASSFPGSALYEQYF; CDR3nt: TGTGCCAGCAGTTTCCCTGGGAGCGCGCTCTACGAGCAGTACTTC
abundance: -; d_gene: -; len: 15; v_gene: TRBV30; j_gene: TRBJ1-4; CDR3aa: CAWSPPAPREEKLFF; CDR3nt: TGTGCCTGGAGTCCGCCGGCTCCGAGGGAAGAAAAACTGTTTTTT
abundance: -; d_gene: TRBD1; len: 14; v_gene: TRBV6-5; j_gene: TRBJ2-7; CDR3aa: CASRLAQGAYEQYF; CDR3nt: TGTGCCAGCAGATTAGCACAGGGGGCGTACGAGCAGTACTTC
abundance: -; d_gene: TRBD1; len: 13; v_gene: TRBV19; j_gene: TRBJ2-5; CDR3aa: CASSPGQGETQYF; CDR3nt: TGTGCCAGTAGTCCGGGACAGGGGGAGACCCAGTACTTC
abundance: -; d_gene: -; len: 14; v_gene: TRBV28; j_gene: TRBJ2-5; CDR3aa: CASSPRPVQTTQYF; CDR3nt: TGTGCCAGCAGTCCCCGCCCCGTTCAGACGACCCAGTACTTC